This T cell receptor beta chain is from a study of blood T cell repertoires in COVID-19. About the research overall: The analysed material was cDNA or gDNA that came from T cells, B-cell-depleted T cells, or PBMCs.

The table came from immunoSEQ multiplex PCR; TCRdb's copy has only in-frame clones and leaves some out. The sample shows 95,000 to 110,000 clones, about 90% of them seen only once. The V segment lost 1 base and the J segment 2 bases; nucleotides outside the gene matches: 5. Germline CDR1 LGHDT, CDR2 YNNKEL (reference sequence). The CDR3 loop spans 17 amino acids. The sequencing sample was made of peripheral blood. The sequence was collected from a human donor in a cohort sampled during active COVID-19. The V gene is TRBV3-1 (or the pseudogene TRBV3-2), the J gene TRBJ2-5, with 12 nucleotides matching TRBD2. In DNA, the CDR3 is TGTGCCAGCAGCCAAGGGCTAGCGGGGGGGAGGCAAGAGACCCAGTACTTC. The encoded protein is CASSQGLAGGRQETQYF.